These 21 T cell receptor beta chains came from one sample sequenced in a study of cytomegalovirus exposure and HLA in healthy donors (TCRdb year 2017). Libraries were made using the immunoSEQ multiplex PCR assay. A mixture of 60 forward primers for TCR Vbeta segments and 13 reverse primers for TCR Jbeta segments was used in the multiplex PCR. The source is immuneACCESS, and TCRdb retained only in-frame sequences with V and J called. Part of the clones is not carried over; for the studies checked, unresolved V genes explain less than half of this, and the remainder is unexplained. This sample is represented by some 180,000 clones; about four fifths of them were singletons. Of the sample, around 2.6% is held by the ten largest clones. The sequenced sample consisted of PBMCs. These receptors originate from a female donor in good health and CMV-seronegative.

The chain recombines TRBV7-8 with TRBJ2-5; no clear D gene. Trimming stripped 5 bases from V and 1 base from J, with 14 bases between. The CDR3 contains 15 residues. Germline CDR1 SGHVS, CDR2 FQNEAQ. CDR3 coding DNA: TGTGCCAGCAGCCCACGGGTGGTCAGCCAAGAGACCCAGTACTTC. Translation: CASSPRVVSQETQYF.

This clone has only a few counts. One end of the junction fails to match germline, which may point to a read error. The V and J genes are TRBV7-7 and TRBJ2-5, with D tentatively TRBD2 (7 bases). Germline lookup yields CDR1 SSHAT and CDR2 FNYEAQ (reference sequence). This CDR3 is 15 amino acids long. CDR3 coding DNA: TGTGCTAGCAGCTTAGATGGGGGGGCAGGGGAGACCCAGTACTTC. This encodes CASSLDGGAGETQYF.

The gene calls are TRBV2 and TRBJ2-3; 7 nucleotides match TRBD1. Trimming removed 8 bases from V and 0 bases from J; junction bases left unmatched: 5. Germline V gene sequence: CDR1 SNHLY, CDR2 FYNNEI. There are 14 residues in the CDR3. CDR3 in DNA: TGTGCCAGCCAAGGGACAGCTAGCACAGATACGCAGTATTTT. Translation: CASQGTASTDTQYF.

The rearrangement joins TRBV10-3 to TRBJ2-1; D uncertain. V dropped 2 bases and J dropped 5 bases, with 16 bases sitting between them. Germline V gives CDR1 ENHRY, CDR2 SYGVKD. The CDR3 is made up of 16 amino acids. The CDR3 DNA reads as TGTGCCATCAGTGAGGGGCAGCCAGACGTAAACAATGAGCAGTTCTTC. Amino acids: CAISEGQPDVNNEQFF.

This clone has just a few counts. The chain recombines TRBV11-1 with TRBJ2-5; D might be TRBD1 (6 bases). Trimming took off 6 bases at V and 5 bases at J, with 19 bases between the two ends. Per germline, CDR1 SGHAT and CDR2 FQDESV (reference sequence). CDR3 length: 15 residues. The CDR3 spells CASRRVQGQQETQYF. The CDR3 coding sequence is TGTGCCAGCAGACGAGTTCAGGGGCAACAGGAGACCCAGTACTTC.

The chain combines TRBV2 with TRBJ2-2; the D is unclear. Germline V gives CDR1 SNHLY, CDR2 FYNNEI. The germline V and J ends were trimmed by 3 bases and 6 bases, with 8 bases remaining between them. CDR3 length: 13 amino acids. The DNA of the CDR3 is TGTGCCAGCAGTGAGATTAGCCCCGGGGAGCTGTTTTTT. Protein sequence: CASSEISPGELFF.

This clone has just a few counts. Other DNA sequences in the same sample also yield this CDR3. The V gene is TRBV2, the J gene TRBJ2-5, with 7 bases fitting TRBD2. CDR1 and CDR2 (germline): SNHLY, FYNNEI. The CDR3 length is 13 residues. The junction had 2 bases not matched to a gene; V was cut back by 3 bases and J by 4 bases. The CDR3 nucleotides are TGTGCCAGCAGTGATGTAGCGGGAGAGACCCAGTACTTC. Amino acids: CASSDVAGETQYF.

V and J are TRBV7-2 and TRBJ2-3; TRBD2 is a possible D gene (6 bases). The V gene's germline CDR1 is SGHTA and CDR2 FQGNSA. V lost 5 bases and J 6 bases, leaving 21 bases between the germline ends. The CDR3 is 16 amino acids. CDR3 in amino acids: CASSPRGAGTLDTQYF. For the CDR3, the DNA is TGTGCCAGCAGCCCAAGGGGAGCGGGTACCTTGGATACGCAGTATTTT.

This clone was recorded once. The V and J genes are TRBV7-9 and TRBJ2-2; 8 bases are shared with TRBD1. The CDR3 totals 16 residues. Germline V lookup: CDR1 SEHNR, CDR2 FQNEAQ (reference sequence). Trimming took 4 bases from V and 4 from J; bases not matched to a gene: 8. The CDR3 is CASSSRQGSVTGELFF. The CDR3 DNA sequence: TGTGCCAGCAGCTCTAGACAGGGGAGTGTCACCGGGGAGCTGTTTTTT.

The genes are TRBV30 and TRBJ1-3; weak D call: TRBD1 (5 bases). Germline assignment: CDR1 GTSNPN and CDR2 SVGIG (reference sequence). This CDR3 spans 13 amino acids. Trimming shortened V by 5 bases and J by 0 bases, and 8 bases separated the two germline ends. CDR3 amino acids: CAWDRDSGNTIYF. DNA for the CDR3: TGTGCCTGGGACAGAGACTCTGGAAACACCATATATTTT.

The chain is built from TRBV9 and TRBJ2-2; D is possibly TRBD2 (5 bases). Trimming cost V 6 bases and J 5 bases, with 14 bases left between them. The CDR3 has 14 amino acids. The germline V gene has CDR1 SGDLS and CDR2 YYNGEE. CDR3 amino acids: CASTPREGTGELFF. The CDR3, as DNA: TGTGCCAGCACGCCGAGGGAAGGAACCGGGGAGCTGTTTTTT.

DNA of the CDR3: TGTGCCAGCTCACTGGCTAAAGGGGGCACTGAAGCTTTCTTT. This sequence encodes CASSLAKGGTEAFF. The chain recombines TRBV18 with TRBJ1-1, with D perhaps matching TRBD1 (6 bases). There are 14 residues in the CDR3. CDR1 is KGHSH and CDR2 is LQKENI in the germline V gene. V was pared by 4 bases and J by 4 bases, with 13 bases between.

This chain connects TRBV9 to TRBJ2-7; 12 bases align to TRBD2. J lost 3 bases, V lost 4 bases, and 11 bases had no gene match. The CDR3 is 17 amino acids. Germline V gives CDR1 SGDLS, CDR2 YYNGEE. The CDR3 spells CASSPPLTSGGFYEQYF. Written as DNA, the CDR3 is TGTGCCAGCAGCCCCCCATTGACTAGCGGGGGCTTCTACGAGCAGTACTTC.

The chain has TRBV19 and TRBJ2-1, with D perhaps TRBD2 (5 bases). Trimming pared 0 bases from V and 2 bases from J, leaving 14 bases between. This CDR3 has 17 amino acids. The germline V gene encodes CDR1 LNHDA and CDR2 SQIVND (reference sequence). As DNA, the CDR3 is TGTGCCAGTAGTATAGATCAGGAACTAGTGACCTACAATGAGCAGTTCTTC. The encoded protein is CASSIDQELVTYNEQFF.

The chain uses TRBV30 and TRBJ1-2; D is possibly TRBD1 (5 bases). The germline V gene encodes CDR1 GTSNPN and CDR2 SVGIG (reference sequence). V was shortened by 4 bases and J by 8 bases, with 17 bases between the two germline ends. This CDR3 comprises 13 residues. The CDR3 bases are TGTGCCTGGACCCCCCGGGGAGGGGTCGGCTACACCTTC. Translated: CAWTPRGGVGYTF.

The chain recombines TRBV2 with TRBJ2-3; D gene ambiguous. This CDR3 contains 16 residues. Trimming stripped 2 bases from V and 2 bases from J, with 14 bases between. Germline values: CDR1 SNHLY, CDR2 FYNNEI. This chain's CDR3 is CASSEYGLFFTDTQYF. In DNA, the CDR3 is TGTGCCAGCAGTGAATATGGTCTATTCTTCACAGATACGCAGTATTTT.

The chain employs TRBV28 and TRBJ1-2, with D uncertain. CDR1 and CDR2 (germline): MDHEN, SYDVKM. The CDR3 is 13 residues long. Trimming left V 2 bases short and J 2 bases short, with 6 bases between. The CDR3 coding sequence is TGTGCCAGCAGTTTAAAGAGGAACTATGGCTACACCTTC. Its protein is CASSLKRNYGYTF.

The rearrangement uses TRBV19 and TRBJ1-2; TRBD1 is a possible D gene (6 bases). The germline CDR1 and CDR2 sequences are LNHDA and SQIVND (reference sequence). Trimming took off 6 bases at V and 8 bases at J, with 16 bases between the two ends. The length of the CDR3 is 13 residues. The CDR3 DNA sequence: TGTGCCAGTAGCCAGACAGGCTCATTCGGCTACACCTTC. Translating it yields CASSQTGSFGYTF. Full variable domain (rest looked up from reference TRBV19 and TRBJ1-2): DGGITQSPKYLFRKEGQNVTLSCEQNLNHDAMYWYRQDPGQGLRLIYYSQIVNDFQKGDIAEGYSVSREKKESFPLTVTSAQKNPTAFYLCASSQTGSFGYTFGSGTRLTVV.

The table lists this clone with a count of one. This sequence joins TRBV2 and TRBJ2-5, with 7 bases lining up with TRBD2. The length of the CDR3 is 16 residues. Unmatched junction bases numbered 13, after V lost 4 bases and J lost 5 bases. Per the germline V gene, CDR1 is SNHLY and CDR2 is FYNNEI. The CDR3 spells CASSARGWGGRETQYF. As DNA, the CDR3 is TGTGCCAGCAGTGCAAGAGGCTGGGGGGGGAGGGAGACCCAGTACTTC.

This chain links TRBV5-1 with TRBJ1-3, with 7 positions matching TRBD1. The V and J ends lost 0 bases and 1 base, in that order; junction bases with no gene match: 10. CDR1 is SGHRS, CDR2 YFSETQ, per germline. The CDR3 totals 18 residues. In nucleotides, the CDR3 is TGCGCCAGCAGCTTGGTGGGAAACAGGGGCGCGTCTGGAAACACCATATATTTT. This codes for CASSLVGNRGASGNTIYF. Full variable domain (outside the CDR3, taken from reference TRBV5-1 and TRBJ1-3): KAGVTQTPRYLIKTRGQQVTLSCSPISGHRSVSWYQQTPGQGLQFLFEYFSETQRNKGNFPGRFSGRQFSNSRSEMNVSTLELGDSALYLCASSLVGNRGASGNTIYFGEGSWLTVV.

CDR3 nucleotides: TGTGCCAGTAGTATTTGGGCAGGGGTTACGAACACTGAAGCTTTCTTT. Translated: CASSIWAGVTNTEAFF. This chain connects TRBV19 to TRBJ1-1, with D perhaps TRBD1 (6 bases). This CDR3 has 16 residues. Looked up from germline, CDR1 is LNHDA and CDR2 is SQIVND (reference sequence). The V gene lost 3 bases and the J gene lost 1 base, with 15 bases spanning the gap.